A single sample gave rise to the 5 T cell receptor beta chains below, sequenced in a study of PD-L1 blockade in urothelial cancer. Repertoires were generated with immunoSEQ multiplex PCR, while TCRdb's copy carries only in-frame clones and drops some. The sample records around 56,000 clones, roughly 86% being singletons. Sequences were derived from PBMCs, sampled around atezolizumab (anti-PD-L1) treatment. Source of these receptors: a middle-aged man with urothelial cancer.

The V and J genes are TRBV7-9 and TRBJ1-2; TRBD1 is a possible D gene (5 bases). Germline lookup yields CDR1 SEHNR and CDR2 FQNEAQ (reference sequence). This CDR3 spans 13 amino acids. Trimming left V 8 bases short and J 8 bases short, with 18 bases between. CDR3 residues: CASGEGHQGGYTF. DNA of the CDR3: TGTGCCAGCGGGGAGGGCCACCAGGGCGGCTACACCTTC.

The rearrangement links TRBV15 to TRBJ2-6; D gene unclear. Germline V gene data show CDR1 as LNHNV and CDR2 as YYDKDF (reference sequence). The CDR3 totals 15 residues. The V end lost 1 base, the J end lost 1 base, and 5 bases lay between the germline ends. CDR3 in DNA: TGTGCCACCAGCAGAGTCGGGTCTGGGGCCAACGTCCTGACTTTC. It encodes CATSRVGSGANVLTF.

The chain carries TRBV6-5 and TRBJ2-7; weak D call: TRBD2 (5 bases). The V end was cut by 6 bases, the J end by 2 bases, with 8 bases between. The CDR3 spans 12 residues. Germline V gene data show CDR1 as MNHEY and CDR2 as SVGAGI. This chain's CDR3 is CASRTGTYEQYF. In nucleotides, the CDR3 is TGTGCCAGCAGGACCGGGACCTACGAGCAGTACTTC.

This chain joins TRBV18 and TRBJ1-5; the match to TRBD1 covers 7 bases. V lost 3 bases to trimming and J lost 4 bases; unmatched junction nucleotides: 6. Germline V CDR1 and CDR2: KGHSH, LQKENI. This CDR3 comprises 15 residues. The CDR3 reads CASSPMGQFNQPQHF. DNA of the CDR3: TGTGCCAGCTCACCTATGGGACAGTTTAATCAGCCCCAGCATTTT.

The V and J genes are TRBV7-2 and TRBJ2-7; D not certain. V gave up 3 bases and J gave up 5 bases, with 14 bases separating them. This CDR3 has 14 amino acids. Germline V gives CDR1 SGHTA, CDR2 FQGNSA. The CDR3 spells CASSFGGAGHEQYF. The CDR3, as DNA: TGTGCCAGCAGCTTTGGCGGAGCCGGTCACGAGCAGTACTTC.